Each of the 32 T cell receptor beta chains below was sequenced from the same sample in a study of beta chain features in type 1 diabetes. Sequenced material consisted of expressed TCRB transcripts (all of the isolated RNA was reverse transcribed). Sequencing used immunoSEQ multiplex PCR; TCRdb keeps in-frame clones, though not all of them. There are over 150,000 clones in the sample; approximately 8.1% occur only once, and about 0.6% lies in the top ten. The material sequenced was central memory CD4+ T cells from blood. These receptors were obtained from a man aged 18 to 35 in good health.

V and J are TRBV29-1 and TRBJ2-7, with no clear D. This CDR3 contains 15 residues. Germline V gives CDR1 SQVTM, CDR2 ANQGSEA. The V and J ends lost 1 base and 0 bases respectively, with 13 bases between them. CDR3 sequence (DNA): TGCAGCGTTGAAGTACCCAGGCCGTCCTCCTACGAGCAGTACTTC. Translation gives CSVEVPRPSSYEQYF.

This clone occurred a few times. The genes are TRBV5-8 and TRBJ1-1; 9 bases match TRBD1. Trimming took 1 base from V and 10 from J; bases not matched to a gene: 2. Per the germline V gene, CDR1 is SGHTS and CDR2 is YDEGEE. There are 12 residues in the CDR3. CDR3: CASSLWGQGAFF. The DNA of the CDR3 is TGTGCCAGCAGCTTGTGGGGACAGGGAGCTTTCTTT. The complete variable domain, with remaining parts taken from reference TRBV5-8 and TRBJ1-1, reads EAGVTQSPTHLIKTRGQQATLRCSPISGHTSVYWYQQALGLGLQFLLWYDEGEERNRGNFPPRFSGRQFPNYSSELNVNALELEDSALYLCASSLWGQGAFFGQGTRLTVV.

The sample holds many counts of this clone. V and J are TRBV10-3 and TRBJ2-5; D is unresolved. V lost 4 bases to trimming and J lost 4 bases, with 7 bases between them. CDR1 and CDR2 (germline): ENHRY, SYGVKD. The CDR3 is made up of 12 amino acids. The CDR3, as DNA: TGTGCCATCAGTGCTGGCGGAGAGACCCAGTACTTC. Its translation is CAISAGGETQYF.

The chain combines TRBV19 with TRBJ2-7; 7 nucleotides align to TRBD1. Trimming removed 3 bases from V and 6 bases from J; junction bases left unmatched: 8. The CDR3 totals 14 residues. Germline V gives CDR1 LNHDA, CDR2 SQIVND (reference sequence). CDR3 coding DNA: TGTGCCAGTAGTATGGTGGACAGGCGGCTCGAGCAGTACTTC. It encodes CASSMVDRRLEQYF.

The chain recombines TRBV5-4 with TRBJ2-7; the match to TRBD2 covers 8 bases. V dropped 4 bases and J dropped 6; count of bases not matched to a gene: 12. CDR3 size: 15 residues. Germline values: CDR1 SGHNT, CDR2 YYREEE (reference sequence). This CDR3 reads CASSAGTGTRSEQYF. The CDR3 nucleotides read TGTGCCAGCAGCGCTGGGACCGGGACTAGGAGCGAGCAGTACTTC.

The rearrangement joins TRBV5-1 to TRBJ2-3; no reliable D call. The CDR3 spans 13 residues. Per germline, CDR1 SGHRS and CDR2 YFSETQ. With 5 bases removed from V and 3 bases from J, the gap between germline ends came to 10 bases. This CDR3 reads CASSPSRTDTQYF. CDR3 coding DNA: TGCGCCAGCAGTCCGTCCCGGACAGATACGCAGTATTTT.

The chain carries TRBV5-1 and TRBJ1-1; a possible D gene is TRBD1 (5 bases). CDR3 length: 17 amino acids. Germline values: CDR1 SGHRS, CDR2 YFSETQ. Trimming took 1 base from V and 4 from J, leaving 20 bases between them. CDR3 coding DNA: TGCGCCAGCAGCTTGCTGACGGGGGACGATTTTAGCACTGAAGCTTTCTTT. Its protein is CASSLLTGDDFSTEAFF.

This clone was detected only a few times. The chain employs TRBV7-2 and TRBJ2-3; TRBD2 matches 8 bases. Per the germline V gene, CDR1 is SGHTA and CDR2 is FQGNSA. The CDR3 has 15 residues. V shed 5 bases and J 4 bases; nucleotides not matched to a gene: 8. As DNA, the CDR3 is TGTGCCAGCAGCCGAATAGCGGGGACCTCAGATACGCAGTATTTT. Its translation is CASSRIAGTSDTQYF. Full variable domain (remainder filled in from reference TRBV7-2 and TRBJ2-3): GAGVSQSPSNKVTEKGKDVELRCDPISGHTALYWYRQSLGQGLEFLIYFQGNSAPDKSGLPSDRFSAERTGGSVSTLTIQRTQQEDSAVYLCASSRIAGTSDTQYFGPGTRLTVL.

The chain links TRBV5-6 to TRBJ1-4; no reliable D call. This CDR3 contains 18 residues. The germline V and J ends were trimmed by 0 bases and 8 bases, with 23 bases remaining between them. Germline loops: CDR1 SGHDT, CDR2 YYEEEE. The DNA for the CDR3 is TGTGCCAGCAGCTTGGGGTCGGGAGGGTACTACACCGGGGAAAAACTGTTTTTT. It yields the protein CASSLGSGGYYTGEKLFF. Using reference TRBV5-6 and TRBJ1-4 for the parts outside the CDR3, the full variable domain is DAGVTQSPTHLIKTRGQQVTLRCSPKSGHDTVSWYQQALGQGPQFIFQYYEEEERQRGNFPDRFSGHQFPNYSSELNVNALLLGDSALYLCASSLGSGGYYTGEKLFFGSGTQLSVL.

This clone has only a few counts. An end of the junction differs from the germline gene, which may be a read error. V usage is TRBV7-7 and J usage is TRBJ2-7; TRBD2 matches 9 bases. Germline loops: CDR1 SSHAT, CDR2 FNYEAQ (reference sequence). The CDR3 runs to 15 residues. CDR3: CASSLSPSGTHEQYF. The CDR3 DNA reads as TGTGCTAGCAGCTTATCCCCTAGCGGGACCCACGAGCAGTACTTC.

The rearrangement joins TRBV7-3 to TRBJ2-6; 7 bases are shared with TRBD1. After removal of 2 bases from V and 1 base from J, the junction contained 5 bases not matched to a gene. Germline CDR1 is SGHTA and CDR2 is FQGTGA. The CDR3 runs 17 residues. The CDR3 bases are TGTGCCAGCAGCTTAGCGCCAGGGGGATCTGGGGCCAACGTCCTGACTTTC. This translates into CASSLAPGGSGANVLTF.

At least ten counts were recorded for this clone. The V and J genes are TRBV19 and TRBJ2-6, with TRBD1 matching 9 bases. This CDR3 has 15 amino acids. V lost 5 bases to trimming and J lost 4 bases; unmatched junction nucleotides: 3. Germline V gives CDR1 LNHDA, CDR2 SQIVND (reference sequence). The CDR3 sequence is CASSDRGTGANVLTF. CDR3 DNA sequence: TGTGCCAGTAGTGACAGGGGGACCGGGGCCAACGTCCTGACTTTC.

The chain links TRBV19 to TRBJ1-5; D may be TRBD1 (5 bases). The length of the CDR3 is 16 residues. V was shortened by 7 bases and J by 7 bases, with 23 bases between the two germline ends. CDR1 LNHDA and CDR2 SQIVND come from the germline V gene (reference sequence). The CDR3, as DNA: TGTGCCAGTATTCTAATCTGGGGGGGGTTGAGACAGCCCCAGCATTTT. Residues: CASILIWGGLRQPQHF.

This clone was counted only a few times. The junction does not match germline at one end; this may be a read error. The chain couples TRBV7-7 to TRBJ2-5, with 11 bases that match TRBD1. CDR3 length: 15 residues. Germline V gene sequence: CDR1 SSHAT, CDR2 FNYEAQ (reference sequence). CDR3 DNA sequence: TGTGCTAGCAGCTTAGGGACAGGGGGCCAAGAGACCCAGTACTTC. Protein product: CASSLGTGGQETQYF.

This clone was found a few times. This chain joins TRBV2 and TRBJ1-2; 10 bases map to TRBD1. Unmatched junction bases numbered 4, after V lost 8 bases and J lost 1 base. The CDR3 runs 14 residues. Germline values: CDR1 SNHLY, CDR2 FYNNEI. The CDR3 nucleotides are TGTGCCAGCGGGGGACAGGGGATTAACTATGGCTACACCTTC. It translates to CASGGQGINYGYTF.

The table lists this clone with many counts. The chain is built from TRBV30 and TRBJ1-2; D gene unclear. The V end was cut by 3 bases, the J end by 7 bases, with 15 bases between. From germline, CDR1 is GTSNPN and CDR2 SVGIG (reference sequence). The CDR3 spans 13 residues. As DNA, the CDR3 is TGTGCCTGGAGCGCCTCCTGGGCCTCTGGCTACACCTTC. The encoded protein is CAWSASWASGYTF. The full variable domain, in which reference TRBV30 and TRBJ1-2 provide the parts outside the CDR3, is SQTIHQWPATLVQPVGSPLSLECTVEGTSNPNLYWYRQAAGRGLQLLFYSVGIGQISSEVPQNLSASRPQDRQFILSSKKLLLSDSGFYLCAWSASWASGYTFGSGTRLTVV.

Here the CDR3 DNA reads TGTGCCAGCAGCGTGGGGGGACAGGGGAACACTGAAGCTTTCTTT. It translates to CASSVGGQGNTEAFF. V and J are TRBV9 and TRBJ1-1, with 9 bases fitting TRBD1. Per germline, CDR1 SGDLS and CDR2 YYNGEE. This CDR3 region has 15 residues. V gave up 2 bases and J gave up 1 base; unmatched junction bases: 3.

The chain carries TRBV18 and TRBJ2-5; D unresolved. V shed 0 bases and J shed 5 bases, with 10 bases lying between them. The CDR3 runs to 14 residues. Germline assignment: CDR1 KGHSH and CDR2 LQKENI. In DNA form, the CDR3 reads TGTGCCAGCTCACCACCACCATCCAGGGAGACCCAGTACTTC. It translates to CASSPPPSRETQYF.

This clone was found a few times. This chain connects TRBV27 to TRBJ1-1, with TRBD1 matching over 10 bases. Germline CDR1 MNHEY, CDR2 SMNVEV (reference sequence). V was clipped by 5 bases and J by 1 base; unmatched bases: 4. The length of the CDR3 is 15 residues. For the CDR3, the DNA is TGTGCCAGCAGTAGGCGGACAGGGGGGAACACTGAAGCTTTCTTT. Amino acid sequence: CASSRRTGGNTEAFF.

In its sample, this clone was seen a few times. V usage is TRBV7-9 and J usage is TRBJ1-1; D not certain. CDR3 size: 14 residues. The germline V gene encodes CDR1 SEHNR and CDR2 FQNEAQ (reference sequence). V was pared by 0 bases and J by 6 bases, with 11 bases between. Written as DNA, the CDR3 is TGTGCCAGCAGCTTAGCCTACGGGTCCCCTGAAGCTTTCTTT. Residues: CASSLAYGSPEAFF. Filled out from reference TRBV7-9 and TRBJ1-1, the complete variable domain reads DTGVSQNPRHKITKRGQNVTFRCDPISEHNRLYWYRQTLGQGPEFLTYFQNEAQLEKSRLLSDRFSAERPKGSFSTLEIQRTEQGDSAMYLCASSLAYGSPEAFFGQGTRLTVV.

In the case of this clone: The same CDR3 can be traced to other DNA sequences in this sample. The chain recombines TRBV20-1 with TRBJ2-5, with D hard to call. The CDR3 loop spans 10 amino acids. The V end was cut by 3 bases, the J end by 5 bases, with 4 bases between. Germline CDR1 and CDR2: DFQATT and SNEGSKA (reference sequence). CDR3 nucleotide sequence: TGCAGTGCTAGCGAGGAGACCCAGTACTTC. It specifies CSASEETQYF.

This clone was seen ten or more times. The chain carries TRBV19 and TRBJ2-5; TRBD1 matches 7 bases. After removal of 3 bases from V and 2 bases from J, the junction contained 9 bases not matched to a gene. The germline V gene has CDR1 LNHDA and CDR2 SQIVND (reference sequence). The CDR3 has 16 amino acids. The CDR3 DNA reads as TGTGCCAGTAGTATTCGCCCAGGGGGTTGGCAAGAGACCCAGTACTTC. The encoded protein is CASSIRPGGWQETQYF.

The J gene is TRBJ1-1, the V gene TRBV2, with TRBD1 identical over 9 bases. CDR1 and CDR2 (germline): SNHLY, FYNNEI. CDR3 length equals 14 residues. J gave up 1 base and V 6 bases, and 3 bases lay outside the gene matches. CDR3 protein: CASSQGQGNTEAFF. DNA of the CDR3: TGTGCCAGCAGCCAGGGACAGGGGAACACTGAAGCTTTCTTT.

At least ten counts were recorded for this clone. The rearrangement uses TRBV15 and TRBJ2-3; D perhaps matches TRBD2 (5 bases). The V end was cut by 2 bases, the J end by 5 bases, with 17 bases between. In germline, CDR1 is LNHNV, CDR2 YYDKDF (reference sequence). There are 16 residues in the CDR3. CDR3 nucleotides: TGTGCCACCAGCAGACGACGGGATTCCTGGGGAGATACGCAGTATTTT. This translates into CATSRRRDSWGDTQYF. The full variable domain, in which reference TRBV15 and TRBJ2-3 provide the parts outside the CDR3, is DAMVIQNPRYQVTQFGKPVTLSCSQTLNHNVMYWYQQKSSQAPKLLFHYYDKDFNNEADTPDNFQSRRPNTSFCFLDIRSPGLGDTAMYLCATSRRRDSWGDTQYFGPGTRLTVL.

This clone was detected many times. The rearrangement joins TRBV7-9 to TRBJ2-5; 9 bases match TRBD1. There are 16 residues in the CDR3. The germline V gene has CDR1 SEHNR and CDR2 FQNEAQ (reference sequence). Unmatched junction bases numbered 4, after V lost 0 bases and J lost 2 bases. CDR3 protein: CASSLAQGTGQETQYF. The CDR3 DNA is TGTGCCAGCAGCTTAGCGCAGGGGACAGGGCAAGAGACCCAGTACTTC. Full variable domain (missing parts from reference TRBV7-9 and TRBJ2-5): DTGVSQNPRHKITKRGQNVTFRCDPISEHNRLYWYRQTLGQGPEFLTYFQNEAQLEKSRLLSDRFSAERPKGSFSTLEIQRTEQGDSAMYLCASSLAQGTGQETQYFGPGTRLLVL.

The chain carries TRBV19 and TRBJ1-2, with a weak D call TRBD1 (5 bases). CDR1 and CDR2 from the germline V gene are LNHDA and SQIVND (reference sequence). The V gene lost 7 bases and the J gene lost 4 bases, with 13 bases spanning the gap. This CDR3 is 13 amino acids long. This chain's CDR3 is CASTERGSYGYTF. DNA for the CDR3: TGTGCCAGTACGGAACGGGGGAGCTATGGCTACACCTTC. Full variable domain (remainder filled in from reference TRBV19 and TRBJ1-2): DGGITQSPKYLFRKEGQNVTLSCEQNLNHDAMYWYRQDPGQGLRLIYYSQIVNDFQKGDIAEGYSVSREKKESFPLTVTSAQKNPTAFYLCASTERGSYGYTFGSGTRLTVV.

This sequence joins TRBV18 and TRBJ1-1, with TRBD1 as a possible D gene (6 bases). The CDR3 extends over 15 amino acids. Trimming shortened V by 5 bases and J by 0 bases, and 13 bases separated the two germline ends. Germline CDR1 reads KGHSH; CDR2 reads LQKENI. CDR3 bases: TGTGCCAGCTCAGCTGAGGGGGGGATGAACACTGAAGCTTTCTTT. It codes for CASSAEGGMNTEAFF.

This clone was picked up a small number of times. The chain combines TRBV2 with TRBJ1-1; TRBD1 is a possible D gene (5 bases). Germline CDR1 is SNHLY and CDR2 is FYNNEI. With 10 bases removed from V and 1 base from J, the gap between germline ends came to 16 bases. CDR3 length equals 14 residues. The CDR3 nucleotides read TGTGCCACGACAGCTCAGGCTTGGAACACTGAAGCTTTCTTT. Protein product: CATTAQAWNTEAFF.

This clone has just a few counts. V and J are TRBV28 and TRBJ2-7; 7 bases line up with TRBD2. Germline V gene lookup returns CDR1 MDHEN and CDR2 SYDVKM. CDR3 length: 15 residues. V was pared by 6 bases and J by 3 bases, with 11 bases of the junction left unmatched. In DNA form, the CDR3 reads TGTGCCAGCAGGCCACAGTTGGCGGGAGTCTACGAGCAGTACTTC. Its translation: CASRPQLAGVYEQYF.

The chain links TRBV6-5 to TRBJ2-3, with 7 bases aligning to TRBD1. The CDR3 totals 14 residues. The V segment lost 5 bases and the J segment 2 bases; nucleotides outside the gene matches: 4. Germline CDR1 is MNHEY and CDR2 is SVGAGI. The CDR3 here is CASSRTGITDTQYF. The DNA for the CDR3 is TGTGCCAGCAGTAGGACAGGTATCACAGATACGCAGTATTTT.

The sample holds a few counts of this clone. The CDR3 DNA is TGTGCCAGCAGGAATGGTTTGGGGGCGCGCAGCTATGGCTACACCTTC. This sequence encodes CASRNGLGARSYGYTF. The chain recombines TRBV2 with TRBJ1-2, with D possibly being TRBD1 (6 bases). CDR1 and CDR2 from the germline V gene are SNHLY and FYNNEI. The V and J ends lost 6 bases and 4 bases respectively, with 21 bases between them. This CDR3 contains 16 residues.

This clone was counted a few times. The chain couples TRBV7-6 to TRBJ2-2, with 8 nucleotides matching TRBD1. Germline V gives CDR1 SGHVS, CDR2 FNYEAQ. The V and J ends lost 5 bases and 0 bases, in that order; junction bases with no gene match: 5. This CDR3 has 16 residues. The CDR3 region has the DNA TGTGCCAGCAGCCCAAGACAGGGGACGAACACCGGGGAGCTGTTTTTT. Encoded protein: CASSPRQGTNTGELFF.